The clone carrying this T cell receptor beta chain was found many times. What it recognizes is unknown. This CDR3 is built from 15 residues. Trimming cost V 8 bases and J 3 bases; bases outside gene matches: 8. Looked up from germline, CDR1 is SGHTA and CDR2 is FQGNSA. This record comes from a study of T cell repertoires in cytomegalovirus infection. Across the whole study: Public TCR beta signatures provided an indication of both CMV infection and a matching HLA type. Study results and caveats: The response measured ex vivo was dominated by TCR beta clonotypes (HLA-C-restricted and CMV-specific).

TCRdb ran MiXCR on the reads and lists one entry per CDR3 protein. The top ten clones hold about 25% of a sample with roughly 200,000 distinct CDR3 sequences, about 15% of them seen once. The sample comprised CD8+ T cells from PBMCs. The receptor was isolated from a human donor in good health (CMV status not recorded). Some clones in this sample may be carry-over from other donors' samples. J is TRBJ2-2 and V is TRBV7-2; the match to TRBD2 covers 8 bases. The CDR3 DNA sequence: TGTGCCAGCTCACCCCGGGGGGGGCACACCGGGGAGCTGTTTTTT. The encoded protein is CASSPRGGHTGELFF.